The T cell receptor beta chain described here comes from a study of blood T cell repertoires in COVID-19. Study-wide context: Acute and convalescent COVID-19 samples came from the United States, Italy and Spain.

This clone appeared a few times. In the original workflow: Reference gene primer amplification gave estimated nucleated cell counts. The repertoire was sequenced with immunoSEQ multiplex PCR; TCRdb's copy has only in-frame clones and lacks some. That table is the source of V, J and clone size, and D and trimming were worked out from the DNA. The data show tens of thousands of clones, approximately 88% seen once. Germline CDR1 reads MNHEY; CDR2 reads SVGAGI. Trimming took 8 bases from V and 0 from J, leaving 7 bases between them. The CDR3 sequence is 12 residues long. The clonotype was recovered from a woman older than 75 with acute or convalescent COVID-19. Sequencing used peripheral blood. The chain links TRBV6-5 to TRBJ1-1; D gene uncertain. CDR3 sequence reads: CASQKLNTEAFF. As DNA, the CDR3 is TGTGCCAGCCAGAAGTTGAACACTGAAGCTTTCTTT.